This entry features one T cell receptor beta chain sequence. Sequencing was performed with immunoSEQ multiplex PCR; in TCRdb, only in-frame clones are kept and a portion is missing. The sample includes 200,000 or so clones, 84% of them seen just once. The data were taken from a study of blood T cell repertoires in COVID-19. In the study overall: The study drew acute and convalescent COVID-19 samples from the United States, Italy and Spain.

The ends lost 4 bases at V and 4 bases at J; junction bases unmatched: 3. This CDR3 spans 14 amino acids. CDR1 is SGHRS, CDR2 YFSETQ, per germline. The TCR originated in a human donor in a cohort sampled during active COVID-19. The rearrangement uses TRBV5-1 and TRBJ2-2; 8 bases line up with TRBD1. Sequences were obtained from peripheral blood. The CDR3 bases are TGCGCCAGCAGCGTTACAGGGGGCACCGGGGAGCTGTTTTTT. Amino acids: CASSVTGGTGELFF.